Sequencing of this T cell receptor (beta chain) was carried out in a study of T-cell memory formation after mild COVID-19. To note about this clonotype: Its antigen remains unknown.

The CDR3 length is 18 residues. V dropped 0 bases and J dropped 7; count of bases not matched to a gene: 13. Per germline, CDR1 KGHSH and CDR2 LQKENI. Study-wide results and caveats: Certain responding clones were present in pre-infection memory, suggesting participation of cross-reactive memory. Confirmation of SARS-CoV-2 specificity was lacking for second-wave clones peaking day 37.

TCR alpha and TCR beta cDNA libraries carrying sample barcodes and UMIs came from 5'RACE with constant-segment primers. In TCRdb, the 5' RACE reads were re-called with MiXCR into one record per CDR3 protein. In the table there are nearly 250,000 distinct CDR3 sequences, 15% of which are singletons. Sequences were obtained from PBMCs or a T cell subset sorted from them (not recorded which). The sequence was obtained from an adult woman who had mild COVID-19 (a few samples of this study predate the infection). Cell type and time point are not known. V is TRBV18 and J is TRBJ2-1; 9 bases are a match to TRBD2. CDR3 sequence reads: CASSPPGLARGSSNEQFF. In DNA form, the CDR3 reads TGTGCCAGCTCACCACCAGGACTAGCGAGGGGGAGCTCTAATGAGCAGTTCTTC.